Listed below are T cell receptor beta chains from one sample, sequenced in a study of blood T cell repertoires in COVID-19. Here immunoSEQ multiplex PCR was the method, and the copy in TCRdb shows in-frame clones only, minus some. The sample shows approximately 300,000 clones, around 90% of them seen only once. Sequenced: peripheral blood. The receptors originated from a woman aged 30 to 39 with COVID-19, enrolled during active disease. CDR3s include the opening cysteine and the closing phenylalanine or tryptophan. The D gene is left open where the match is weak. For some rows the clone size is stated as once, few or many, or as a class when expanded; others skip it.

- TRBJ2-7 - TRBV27 CASSFTGAAVEQYF TGTGCCAGCAGTTTTACGGGAGCGGCTGTAGAGCAGTACTTC
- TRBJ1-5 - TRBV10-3 CAISGQLNQPQHF TGTGCCATCAGCGGACAGCTTAATCAGCCCCAGCATTTT
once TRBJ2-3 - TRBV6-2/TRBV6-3 CASSVGTRPDTQYF TGTGCCAGCAGTGTGGGGACTCGTCCAGATACGCAGTATTTT
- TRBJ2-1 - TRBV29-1 CSVDSLAFEQFF TGCAGCGTTGATAGCCTAGCTTTCGAGCAGTTCTTC
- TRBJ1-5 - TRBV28 CASSLRGKGNNQPQHF TGTGCCAGCAGTTTAAGAGGGAAGGGAAACAATCAGCCCCAGCATTTT
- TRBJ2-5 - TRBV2 CASSVAGETQYF TGTGCCAGCAGCGTTGCAGGGGAGACCCAGTACTTC
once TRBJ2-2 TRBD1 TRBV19 CASSISRTGGIGELFF TGTGCCAGTAGTATTTCTAGGACAGGGGGCATAGGGGAGCTGTTTTTT
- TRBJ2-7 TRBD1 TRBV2 CASSGDSSSYEQYF TGTGCCAGCAGTGGGGACAGTTCCTCCTACGAGCAGTACTTC
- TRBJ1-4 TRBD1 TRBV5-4 CASSGDSATNEKLFF TGTGCCAGCAGCGGGGACAGTGCAACTAATGAAAAACTGTTTTTT
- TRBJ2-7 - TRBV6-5 CASSYGHISYEQYF TGTGCCAGCAGTTACGGACATATTTCCTACGAGCAGTACTTC
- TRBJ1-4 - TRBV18 CASSPMRGDSRLSNEKLFF TGTGCCAGCTCACCAATGCGTGGAGACAGCCGGCTCTCTAATGAAAAACTGTTTTTT
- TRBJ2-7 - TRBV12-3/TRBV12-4 CASRFSEDEQYF TGTGCCAGCCGATTCTCGGAGGACGAGCAGTACTTC
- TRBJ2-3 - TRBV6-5 CASSYAGADTQYF TGTGCCAGCAGTTACGCAGGGGCAGATACGCAGTATTTT
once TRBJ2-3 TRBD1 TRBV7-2 CASSPPTGYESDTQYF TGTGCCAGCAGCCCACCGACAGGGTATGAATCAGATACGCAGTATTTT
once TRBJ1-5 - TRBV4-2 CASSQVRHRDSNQPQHF TGTGCCAGCAGCCAAGTTCGTCACAGGGATAGCAATCAGCCCCAGCATTTT
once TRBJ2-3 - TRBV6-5 CASKRINTDTQYF TGTGCCAGTAAGCGGATTAACACAGATACGCAGTATTTT
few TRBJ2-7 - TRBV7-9 CASSPRLGAYEQYF TGTGCCAGCAGCCCCCGGTTGGGAGCCTACGAGCAGTACTTC
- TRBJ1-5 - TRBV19 CASSTVHNQPQHF TGTGCCAGTAGCACAGTACACAATCAGCCCCAGCATTTT
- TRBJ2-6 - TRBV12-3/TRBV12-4 CASSHTGANVLTF TGTGCCAGCAGTCACACTGGGGCCAACGTCCTGACTTTC
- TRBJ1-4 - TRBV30 CAWSVVGGKLFF TGTGCCTGGAGTGTAGTAGGGGGAAAACTGTTTTTT
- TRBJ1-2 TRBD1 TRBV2 CASRRQGNYGYTF TGTGCCAGCAGGCGACAGGGGAACTATGGCTACACCTTC
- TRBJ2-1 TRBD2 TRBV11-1 CASIPGLAGGYNEQFF TGTGCCAGCATCCCGGGACTAGCGGGAGGTTACAATGAGCAGTTCTTC
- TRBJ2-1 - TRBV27 CASSFSLESSNEQFF TGTGCCAGCAGTTTTTCACTAGAGTCCTCCAATGAGCAGTTCTTC
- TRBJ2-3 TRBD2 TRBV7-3 CASSDTSGRADGTDTQYF TGTGCCAGCAGCGATACTAGCGGGAGGGCCGATGGGACAGATACGCAGTATTTT
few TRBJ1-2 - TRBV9 CASSVGPGGYTF TGTGCCAGCAGCGTGGGTCCGGGGGGCTACACCTTC
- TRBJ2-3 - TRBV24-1 CATSDSGPDTQYF TGTGCCACCAGTGATTCGGGTCCAGATACGCAGTATTTT
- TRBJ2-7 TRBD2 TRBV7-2 CASSSPGPQAGGYEQYF TGTGCCAGCAGCTCACCGGGACCCCAAGCGGGAGGATACGAGCAGTACTTC
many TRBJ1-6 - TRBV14 CASSQDQRYSPLHF TGTGCCAGCAGCCAAGATCAGAGGTATTCACCCCTCCACTTT
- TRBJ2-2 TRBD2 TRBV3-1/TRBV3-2 CASSPGTSGSRPNTGELFF TGTGCCAGCAGCCCCGGGACTAGCGGGAGCAGACCGAACACCGGGGAGCTGTTTTTT
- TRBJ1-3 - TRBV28 CASRPAGNRNTIYF TGTGCCAGCAGACCGGCGGGGAATCGAAACACCATATATTTT
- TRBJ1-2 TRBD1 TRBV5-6 CASSLQGARGYTF TGTGCCAGCAGCTTGCAGGGGGCGCGCGGCTACACCTTC
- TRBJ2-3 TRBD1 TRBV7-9 CASSRDRGRNTQYF TGTGCCAGCAGCCGGGACAGAGGCAGGAATACGCAGTATTTT
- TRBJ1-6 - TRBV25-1 CASSRGNSPLHF TGTGCCAGCAGTAGGGGTAATTCACCCCTCCACTTT
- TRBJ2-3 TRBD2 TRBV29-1 CSVWREGRRDTQYF TGCAGCGTTTGGAGGGAGGGCCGCAGAGATACGCAGTATTTT
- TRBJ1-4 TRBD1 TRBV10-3 CAISESGTGTNEKLFF TGTGCCATCAGTGAGTCGGGGACAGGAACTAATGAAAAACTGTTTTTT